Listed below are T cell receptor beta chains from one sample, sequenced in a study of beta chain features in type 1 diabetes. Assay: immunoSEQ multiplex PCR; the TCRdb copy retains only in-frame clones and omits some. The data contain 500,000 to 850,000 clones, over 11% of them singletons. Sequencing was done on a sample of naive CD4+ T cells from blood. The source of these receptors is a man aged 18 to 30 with type 1 diabetes. CDR3s include the opening cysteine and the closing phenylalanine or tryptophan. D genes are given only for firm matches. Only some rows state a clone size, as once, few, many or a class for expanded clones.

v_gene	abundance	j_gene	d_gene	CDR3nt	CDR3aa
TRBV6-5	few	TRBJ1-5	TRBD1	TGTGCCAGCAGTTACTCTGGACAGGGCAATCAGCCCCAGCATTTT	CASSYSGQGNQPQHF
TRBV7-2	NA	TRBJ1-3	NA	TGTGCCAGCAGCCCCTCCCCGCGGGGGGCTGGAAACACCATATATTTT	CASSPSPRGAGNTIYF
TRBV5-4	few	TRBJ1-1	NA	TGTGCCAGCAGCTTGGCCAATCCGGGTGAAGCTTTCTTT	CASSLANPGEAFF
TRBV23-1	NA	TRBJ1-2	NA	TGCGCCAGCAGTCAATCTTTGGTGAGGTATGGCTACACCTTC	CASSQSLVRYGYTF
TRBV7-9	few	TRBJ2-7	TRBD2	TGTGCCAGCAGCAAGTTGCTAGCGGGTGGCGAGCAGTACTTC	CASSKLLAGGEQYF
TRBV10-3	few	TRBJ1-6	NA	TGTGCCATCAGCCAGAGCTCCTATAATTCACCCCTCCACTTT	CAISQSSYNSPLHF
TRBV30	few	TRBJ1-2	TRBD1	TGTGCCGGTACCTTACAGGGGAACTATGGCTACACCTTC	CAGTLQGNYGYTF
TRBV25-1	few	TRBJ1-2	NA	TGTGCCAGCAGTGAAACGGGGGGGTCAGACTATGGCTACACCTTC	CASSETGGSDYGYTF
TRBV30	few	TRBJ1-2	NA	TGTGCCTGGAGTCTAGGGCTGGGGGCCGGTGGCTACACCTTC	CAWSLGLGAGGYTF
TRBV13	few	TRBJ2-7	NA	TGTGCCAGCAGTTTCCGAAAGGGGACGGCCAAGAGCTCCTACGAGCAGTACTTC	CASSFRKGTAKSSYEQYF
TRBV5-6	NA	TRBJ2-3	NA	TGTGCCAGCACCCCAGCCCCGGCAGGGGGCACAGATACGCAGTATTTT	CASTPAPAGGTDTQYF
TRBV1	NA	TRBJ2-5	NA	TGCACCAGCAGCCGGTCAGCGGGAGTATCAGAGACCCAGTACTTC	CTSSRSAGVSETQYF
TRBV6-5	few	TRBJ2-7	NA	TGTGCCAGCAGGGCAGAGCAAGAGCAGTACTTC	CASRAEQEQYF
TRBV19	once	TRBJ1-5	TRBD1	TGTGCCAGTAGTATACAAGGGGGCCGTAGACAGCCCCAGCATTTT	CASSIQGGRRQPQHF
TRBV7-8	NA	TRBJ2-7	TRBD2	TGTGCCAGCAGCTTAGAAGCCGGGAGGGGGTACTTC	CASSLEAGRGYF
TRBV6-1	few	TRBJ2-5	NA	TGTGCCAGCAGTGAAGGAGGCGGGGCTGAGACCCAGTACTTC	CASSEGGGAETQYF
TRBV7-6	few	TRBJ2-3	TRBD2	TGTGCCAGCAGCTTAGGGGCTTCTAGCGGGACTAGCACAGATACGCAGTATTTT	CASSLGASSGTSTDTQYF
TRBV7-2	few	TRBJ2-5	NA	TGTGCCAGCAGCTTCCGAGGGGAGACCCAGTACTTC	CASSFRGETQYF
TRBV27	NA	TRBJ2-7	NA	TGTGCCAGCAGTTCCAGGACACAATCCTACGAGCAGTACTTC	CASSSRTQSYEQYF
TRBV30	NA	TRBJ2-5	NA	TGTGCCTGGAGTTCGGGGATCGGAGAGACCCAGTACTTC	CAWSSGIGETQYF
TRBV29-1	NA	TRBJ2-1	NA	TGCAGCGTTGAAGTTGGGGGGTACAATGAGCAGTTCTTC	CSVEVGGYNEQFF
TRBV9	few	TRBJ2-1	TRBD1	TGTGCCAGCGGAACCGGGACAGGGTCTCGCAATGAGCAGTTCTTC	CASGTGTGSRNEQFF
TRBV2	NA	TRBJ2-3	TRBD1	TGTGCCAGCAGTGAACGGGGGACAGGTACTAGCACAGATACGCAGTATTTT	CASSERGTGTSTDTQYF
TRBV30	few	TRBJ1-5	TRBD1	TGTGCCTGGGCCGGGACAGGGGGCTATCAGCCCCAGCATTTT	CAWAGTGGYQPQHF
TRBV5-4	NA	TRBJ1-1	NA	TGTGCCAGCAGCTTGGCCGGGTGGAGCACTGAAGCTTTCTTT	CASSLAGWSTEAFF
TRBV28	few	TRBJ2-1	NA	TGTGCCAGCAGCCCTGACTACCCAGAGCAGTTCTTC	CASSPDYPEQFF
TRBV5-1	NA	TRBJ1-4	NA	TGCGCCAGCAGCTTGGTAGGGTCTGGTGAAAAACTGTTTTTT	CASSLVGSGEKLFF
TRBV28	NA	TRBJ2-7	NA	TGTGCCAGCACCCCCCGGACAGACAAATACGAGCAGTACTTC	CASTPRTDKYEQYF
TRBV5-4	few	TRBJ2-7	TRBD2	TGTGCCAGCAGCCGGACTAGCGGGGAGGGCTACGAGCAGTACTTC	CASSRTSGEGYEQYF
TRBV30	NA	TRBJ2-7	NA	TGTGCCTGGAGTAAGGTACTCGAGCAGTACTTC	CAWSKVLEQYF
TRBV29-1	few	TRBJ2-5	NA	TGCAGCGTTGTTAGGACAGAAGAGACCCAGTACTTC	CSVVRTEETQYF
TRBV9	NA	TRBJ2-4	NA	TGTGCCAGCAGCGTAGGGGCGATAGCCAAAAACATTCAGTACTTC	CASSVGAIAKNIQYF
TRBV18	NA	TRBJ2-7	TRBD2	TGTGCCAGCTCTCTTGGACTAGCGGCACAATACGAGCAGTACTTC	CASSLGLAAQYEQYF
TRBV9	NA	TRBJ1-4	NA	TGTGCCAGCAGCATACAGGATGCAACTAATGAAAAACTGTTTTTT	CASSIQDATNEKLFF
TRBV29-1	few	TRBJ1-2	NA	TGCAGCGTTGAAGAGGGACTAAATGCTGGCTACACCTTC	CSVEEGLNAGYTF
TRBV29-1	few	TRBJ1-4	TRBD1	TGCAGCGTTGAAGACACAGGGGAGGATGAAAAACTGTTTTTT	CSVEDTGEDEKLFF
TRBV9	few	TRBJ2-5	NA	TGTGCCAGCACCCGGGACTTTCAAGAGACCCAGTACTTC	CASTRDFQETQYF
TRBV7-7	NA	TRBJ2-5	TRBD2	TGTGCTAGCAGCTTTGGGACTAGCGGGGGGGGCCAAGAGACCCAGTACTTC	CASSFGTSGGGQETQYF
TRBV10-3	few	TRBJ2-3	TRBD1	TGTGCCATCAGTGCGGACAGGGACTTACCAGATACGCAGTATTTT	CAISADRDLPDTQYF
TRBV28	few	TRBJ1-1	NA	TGTGCCAGCAGTTCGCCGGGACTCAGGAACACTGAAGCTTTCTTT	CASSSPGLRNTEAFF
TRBV5-4	NA	TRBJ2-2	NA	TGTGCCAGCAGGGTCAGGGCCACCGGGGAGCTGTTTTTT	CASRVRATGELFF
TRBV25-1	NA	TRBJ2-1	TRBD2	TGTGCCAGCAGTGAATGGATAGGCGGGAGTGCTTACAATGAGCAGTTCTTC	CASSEWIGGSAYNEQFF
TRBV7-9	few	TRBJ1-4	NA	TGTGCCAGCAAAAGCACAAGCAGGGAAAAACTGTTTTTT	CASKSTSREKLFF
TRBV9	NA	TRBJ2-7	NA	TGTGCCAGCAGCGAACTCGGGTTTACCACCTACGAGCAGTACTTC	CASSELGFTTYEQYF
TRBV2	few	TRBJ1-2	NA	TGTGCCAGCAGTGAAGTGGTCGGACCTAACTATGGCTACACCTTC	CASSEVVGPNYGYTF
TRBV9	NA	TRBJ1-1	NA	TGTGCCAGCAGCGTAGTAAGCCCGGGGGCAGGGGCGGCTTTCTTT	CASSVVSPGAGAAFF
TRBV14	NA	TRBJ2-3	NA	TGTGCCAGCAGCCAAAGGTCCAGACCCGGCACAGATACGCAGTATTTT	CASSQRSRPGTDTQYF
TRBV27	NA	TRBJ2-2	TRBD2	TGTGCCAGCATTGCGACTAGCGGACCTCGGGACACCGGGGAGCTGTTTTTT	CASIATSGPRDTGELFF
TRBV9	few	TRBJ1-2	NA	TGTGCCAGCAGCGTAGACGAGGGTAACTATGGCTACACCTTC	CASSVDEGNYGYTF
TRBV6-6	NA	TRBJ2-1	NA	TGTGCCAGCACTGTGGGTGGAGCGGCCTACAATGAGCAGTTCTTC	CASTVGGAAYNEQFF
TRBV7-9	NA	TRBJ1-2	NA	TGTGCCAGCAGCTTAATTCAGGCAGCTAACTATGGCTACACCTTC	CASSLIQAANYGYTF
TRBV30	few	TRBJ2-2	NA	TGTGCCTGGAGTGGCCCCGAAGGGGAGCTGTTTTTT	CAWSGPEGELFF
TRBV5-4	few	TRBJ2-1	TRBD1	TGTGCCAGCAGCTTGGACAGGGGAAACTACAATGAGCAGTTCTTC	CASSLDRGNYNEQFF